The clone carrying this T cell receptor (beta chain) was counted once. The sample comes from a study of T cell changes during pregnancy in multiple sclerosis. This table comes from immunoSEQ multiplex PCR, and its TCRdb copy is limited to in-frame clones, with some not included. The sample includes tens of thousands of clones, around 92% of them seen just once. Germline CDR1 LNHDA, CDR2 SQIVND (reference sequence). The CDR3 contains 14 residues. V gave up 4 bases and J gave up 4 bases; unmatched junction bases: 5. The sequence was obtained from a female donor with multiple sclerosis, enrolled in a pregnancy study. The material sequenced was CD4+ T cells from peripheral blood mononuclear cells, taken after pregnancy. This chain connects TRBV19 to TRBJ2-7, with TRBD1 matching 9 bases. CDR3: CASSKGTGLYEQYF. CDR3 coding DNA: TGTGCCAGTAGTAAAGGGACAGGGCTGTACGAGCAGTACTTC.